This TCR beta chain comes out of a study of OX40 agonist ivuxolimab in advanced cancers. Study-wide background: As their treatment, patients were administered ivuxolimab, an agonistic anti-OX40 (CD134) antibody.

This CDR3 has 14 amino acids. Germline V gene sequence: CDR1 SGHRS, CDR2 YFSETQ. With 1 base removed from V and 1 base from J, the gap between germline ends came to 8 bases. Some clones are missing from TCRdb's copy, which holds only in-frame ones; the method was immunoSEQ multiplex PCR. The sample has 80,000 to 95,000 clones; around 80% are singletons. This sequence was found in an adult with an advanced solid tumor such as melanoma, head and neck, liver or kidney cancer. This chain connects TRBV5-1 to TRBJ1-1; D is undetermined. Sequencing used CD4+ or CD8+ T cells sorted from blood, obtained in a trial of the OX40 agonist ivuxolimab. DNA for the CDR3: TGCGCCAGCAGCTTGTCGGGCGAGAACACTGAAGCTTTCTTT. Translated, it gives CASSLSGENTEAFF.